These 18 T cell receptor beta chains were all obtained from the same sample, sequenced in a study of cytomegalovirus exposure and HLA in healthy donors. Vbeta (60) and Jbeta (13) primers were used in the PCR. This table comes from immunoSEQ multiplex PCR, and its TCRdb copy is limited to in-frame clones, with some not included. This sample has 150,000 to 200,000 clones, with 60% to 85% found just once. Sequenced sample: PBMCs. These receptors all stem from a woman between 40 and 55 years old in good health and CMV-seronegative.

The chain couples TRBV5-1 to TRBJ2-3; TRBD2 matches at 10 bases. V gave up 1 base and J gave up 5 bases; unmatched junction bases: 4. The germline gives CDR1 SGHRS, CDR2 YFSETQ. The CDR3 totals 15 residues. The CDR3 DNA reads as TGCGCCAGCAGCTTGTTCACTAGCGGGGAAGATACGCAGTATTTT. This translates into CASSLFTSGEDTQYF.

The CDR3 DNA follows: TGTGCCAGCTCACCAGGGGGGGTGGATCAGCCCCAGCATTTT. Translated, it gives CASSPGGVDQPQHF. The chain joins TRBV18 to TRBJ1-5; maybe TRBD1 (5 bases). With 2 bases removed from V and 5 bases from J, the gap between germline ends came to 10 bases. The CDR3 contains 14 residues. Germline V CDR1 and CDR2: KGHSH, LQKENI.

The chain links TRBV9 to TRBJ2-5; 8 nucleotides align to TRBD2. Germline CDR1 reads SGDLS; CDR2 reads YYNGEE. V trimming: 3 bases; J trimming: 6 bases; junction bases outside the gene matches: 7. This CDR3 spans 14 amino acids. The CDR3 DNA reads as TGTGCCAGCAGCGGACTGGGACTAGACCAGACCCAGTACTTC. Its translation: CASSGLGLDQTQYF.

This clone came up a few times. V gene TRBV2 combines with J gene TRBJ1-6, with no clear D. The CDR3 has 15 amino acids. Trimming removed 7 bases at V and 7 bases at J, with 17 bases between. Germline V gene data show CDR1 as SNHLY and CDR2 as FYNNEI. The CDR3 here is CASTQEQIANSPLHF. The CDR3, as DNA: TGTGCCAGCACCCAAGAACAAATAGCGAATTCACCCCTCCACTTT. Together with reference TRBV2 and TRBJ1-6, the CDR3 gives the full variable domain: EPEVTQTPSHQVTQMGQEVILRCVPISNHLYFYWYRQILGQKVEFLVSFYNNEISEKSEIFDDQFSVERPDGSNFTLKIRSTKLEDSAMYFCASTQEQIANSPLHFGNGTRLTVT.

This clone was seen a handful of times. V is TRBV19 and J is TRBJ1-5; maybe TRBD1 (5 bases). This CDR3 has 15 residues. V was cut by 3 bases and J by 3 bases, with 12 bases left in between. Germline V gives CDR1 LNHDA, CDR2 SQIVND (reference sequence). CDR3 DNA sequence: TGTGCCAGTAGTATTGCGGGGCAGCACAATCAGCCCCAGCATTTT. It yields the protein CASSIAGQHNQPQHF.

The rearrangement links TRBV19 to TRBJ2-3; TRBD1 matches at 9 bases. The germline V gene has CDR1 LNHDA and CDR2 SQIVND (reference sequence). V lost 4 bases to trimming and J lost 3 bases; unmatched junction nucleotides: 5. The CDR3 extends over 15 amino acids. CDR3: CASSRGTGSTDTQYF. CDR3 in DNA: TGTGCCAGTAGTAGAGGGACAGGGTCGACAGATACGCAGTATTTT.

The V call is TRBV28, the J call TRBJ2-3; 9 bases are a match to TRBD2. Trimming cost V 5 bases and J 0 bases; bases outside gene matches: 15. The germline V gene encodes CDR1 MDHEN and CDR2 SYDVKM. The CDR3 covers 19 residues. The CDR3 is CASSTLKSGGTTSTDTQYF. CDR3 in DNA: TGTGCCAGCAGTACGCTGAAGAGCGGGGGGACCACTAGCACAGATACGCAGTATTTT.

V gene TRBV7-9 combines with J gene TRBJ2-1; possibly TRBD2 for D (5 bases). From germline, CDR1 is SEHNR and CDR2 FQNEAQ (reference sequence). The V end lost 5 bases, the J end lost 2 bases, and 13 bases lay between the germline ends. The CDR3 is 15 residues long. The CDR3 loop reads CASSHSAGTYNEQFF. DNA of the CDR3: TGTGCCAGCAGCCATAGCGCCGGTACCTACAATGAGCAGTTCTTC.

The rearrangement links TRBV28 to TRBJ1-3, with a tentative D call TRBD1 (6 bases). The CDR3 spans 19 residues. The germline CDR1 and CDR2 sequences are MDHEN and SYDVKM. V gave up 1 base and J gave up 3 bases, with 22 bases separating them. The CDR3 sequence: CASSLLAPGVLVFGNTIYF. The DNA for the CDR3 is TGTGCCAGCAGTTTATTAGCCCCAGGGGTCCTAGTTTTTGGAAACACCATATATTTT. Filled out from reference TRBV28 and TRBJ1-3, the complete variable domain reads DVKVTQSSRYLVKRTGEKVFLECVQDMDHENMFWYRQDPGLGLRLIYFSYDVKMKEKGDIPEGYSVSREKKERFSLILESASTNQTSMYLCASSLLAPGVLVFGNTIYFGEGSWLTVV.

The rearrangement uses TRBV2 and TRBJ2-2; 8 positions match TRBD2. The trim removed 6 bases at V and 5 bases at J, leaving 11 bases unmatched. This CDR3 has 16 amino acids. CDR1 and CDR2 from the germline V gene are SNHLY and FYNNEI. The CDR3, as DNA: TGTGCCAGCAGCCGGTCGGGGGGGGCCTGGACCGGGGAGCTGTTTTTT. Translated: CASSRSGGAWTGELFF.

The chain has TRBV25-1 and TRBJ1-1; no definite D call. The CDR3 is made up of 16 amino acids. Trimming left V 3 bases short and J 5 bases short, with 19 bases between. Germline loops: CDR1 MGHDK, CDR2 SYGVNS. CDR3 loop: CASSENKLGDFTEAFF. The CDR3 DNA reads TGTGCCAGCAGTGAGAATAAATTGGGAGACTTTACTGAAGCTTTCTTT.

This chain connects TRBV11-2 to TRBJ2-7; 14 nucleotides align to TRBD2. Germline values: CDR1 SGHAT, CDR2 FQNNGV. The CDR3 is 17 amino acids. Trimming cost V 4 bases and J 0 bases; bases outside gene matches: 5. The CDR3, as DNA: TGTGCCAGCAGCTCGGGACTAGCGGGGGTCCGCTCCTACGAGCAGTACTTC. Protein sequence: CASSSGLAGVRSYEQYF.

The V gene is TRBV7-9, the J gene TRBJ2-3, with a tentative D call TRBD2 (5 bases). Trimming left V 0 bases short and J 6 bases short, with 10 bases between. The CDR3 length is 14 residues. Germline-derived CDR1 and CDR2 are SEHNR and FQNEAQ (reference sequence). The CDR3 sequence: CASSLAGRGDTQYF. CDR3 bases: TGTGCCAGCAGCTTAGCAGGGAGAGGGGATACGCAGTATTTT.

V usage is TRBV27 and J usage is TRBJ2-7; maybe TRBD2 (5 bases). This CDR3 region has 13 residues. Trimming pared 3 bases from V and 6 bases from J, leaving 12 bases between. Germline V gene sequence: CDR1 MNHEY, CDR2 SMNVEV (reference sequence). CDR3: CASSLARVGEQYF. The CDR3 DNA sequence: TGTGCCAGCAGTTTGGCGAGGGTCGGCGAGCAGTACTTC.

The CDR3 spells CASSFQRGSSYEQYF. In DNA, the CDR3 is TGTGCCAGCAGCTTCCAGAGGGGGAGCTCCTACGAGCAGTACTTC. The chain uses TRBV7-2 and TRBJ2-5, with a weak D call TRBD1 (6 bases). The tail of the sequence fits TRBJ2-7 better, so the J call may be wrong. Germline V CDR1 and CDR2: SGHTA, FQGNSA. The CDR3 runs 15 residues.

This chain links TRBV7-6 with TRBJ2-1; TRBD2 agrees at 10 bases. Germline V lookup: CDR1 SGHVS, CDR2 FNYEAQ. CDR3 size: 15 residues. J was trimmed by 7 bases and V by 2 bases; bases with no gene match: 5. The CDR3 nucleotides are TGTGCCAGCAGCTTACGAGCGGGGGGGCCTAATGAGCAGTTCTTC. It translates to CASSLRAGGPNEQFF.

V usage is TRBV23-1 and J usage is TRBJ1-5; D gene unclear. TRBV23-1 is filed as an ORF, its function uncertain. The CDR3 is made up of 13 amino acids. Trimming left V 6 bases short and J 6 bases short, with 12 bases between. The DNA for the CDR3 is TGCGCCAGCAGCCCCCCAGGTCGTCAGCCCCAGCATTTT. This sequence encodes CASSPPGRQPQHF.

The rearrangement links TRBV28 to TRBJ1-5; no firm D call. CDR1 is MDHEN, CDR2 SYDVKM, per germline. The CDR3 length is 14 residues. V was clipped by 3 bases and J by 2 bases, with 8 bases between them. The CDR3 spells CASSLVGRNQPQHF. DNA for the CDR3: TGTGCCAGCAGTTTGGTCGGTCGCAATCAGCCCCAGCATTTT.